The 2 T cell receptor beta chains reported below all come from one sample, sequenced in a study of blood T cell repertoires in COVID-19. Repertoires were generated with immunoSEQ multiplex PCR, while TCRdb's copy carries only in-frame clones and drops some. The sample has 95,000 to 150,000 clones; approximately 81% are singletons. Sequencing was done on a sample of peripheral blood. Source of these receptors: a man between 60 and 75 years old with acute or convalescent COVID-19.

This clone was detected only a few times. V usage is TRBV10-3 and J usage is TRBJ1-1, with 12 bases that match TRBD1. This CDR3 region has 15 residues. V lost 3 bases to trimming and J lost 7 bases; unmatched junction nucleotides: 6. Germline CDR1 is ENHRY and CDR2 is SYGVKD. CDR3 in DNA: TGTGCCATCAGTGATCCGGGACAGGGGGCCGGTGAAGCTTTCTTT. It codes for CAISDPGQGAGEAFF.

The chain is built from TRBV25-1 and TRBJ2-7; D gene uncertain. Looked up from germline, CDR1 is MGHDK and CDR2 is SYGVNS. The CDR3 is made up of 13 amino acids. The V gene lost 6 bases and the J gene lost 3 bases, with 12 bases spanning the gap. The CDR3 loop is CASSSHWSYEQYF. The CDR3 DNA reads as TGTGCCAGCAGCTCTCACTGGAGCTACGAGCAGTACTTC.